The entry below gives a single TCR beta chain sequence along with its context. The sample belongs to a study of T cell changes during pregnancy in multiple sclerosis. This CDR3 is 12 amino acids long. Deletions cut 4 bases from V and 5 bases from J, with 9 bases between. The germline V gene has CDR1 ENHRY and CDR2 SYGVKD. This table comes from immunoSEQ multiplex PCR, and its TCRdb copy is limited to in-frame clones, with some not included. Among approximately 34,000 clones listed, 90% were seen once. The sequence came from a female donor with multiple sclerosis, enrolled in a pregnancy study. The starting material was CD8+ T cells from peripheral blood mononuclear cells, obtained after pregnancy. V and J are TRBV10-3 and TRBJ2-7, with D perhaps matching TRBD2 (6 bases). The CDR3 DNA reads as TGTGCCATCAGTGGTGGCGGGAACGAGCAGTACTTC. Amino acid sequence: CAISGGGNEQYF.